Listed here are 24 T cell receptor beta chains from one sample, sequenced in a study of shared clonotypes between healthy human individuals. TCRdb keeps only in-frame clones here, not all; method: immunoSEQ multiplex PCR. Altogether around 1,900,000 clones are present, around 93% being singletons, with the ten largest covering over 1.5%. Selected positively for CCR7 and CD45RO-negative, naive CD8 cells excluded terminally differentiated effector memory CD45RA+ cells. Sequencing used naive CD8+ T cells from PBMCs. The source is a man younger than 35 in good health. Some clones in this sample may be carry-over from other donors' samples.

V is TRBV27 and J is TRBJ1-2; a possible D gene is TRBD1 (5 bases). The CDR3 spans 14 residues. Trimming left V 3 bases short and J 11 bases short, with 19 bases between. Germline V gene data show CDR1 as MNHEY and CDR2 as SMNVEV (reference sequence). This chain's CDR3 is CASSFSGALGVYTF. CDR3 coding DNA: TGTGCCAGCAGTTTCTCCGGGGCCTTGGGAGTTTACACCTTC.

V is TRBV6-1 and J is TRBJ2-7, with D possibly TRBD1 on 6 matching bases. V lost 8 bases and J 1 base, leaving 12 bases between the germline ends. The V gene's germline CDR1 is MNHNS and CDR2 SASEGT. The CDR3 contains 13 residues. As DNA, the CDR3 is TGTGCCAGCGACCGGGACATATCCTACGAGCAGTACTTC. It yields the protein CASDRDISYEQYF.

This clone came up a few times. The gene calls are TRBV29-1 and TRBJ1-1; D ambiguous. The length of the CDR3 is 15 residues. V lost 7 bases to trimming and J lost 0 bases, with 18 bases between them. CDR1 SQVTM and CDR2 ANQGSEA come from the germline V gene. CDR3 region: CSGRSLGGMNTEAFF. CDR3 DNA sequence: TGCAGCGGAAGAAGCCTCGGCGGCATGAACACTGAAGCTTTCTTT. The variable domain in full, with the rest retrieved from reference TRBV29-1 and TRBJ1-1, is SAVISQKPSRDICQRGTSLTIQCQVDSQVTMMFWYRQQPGQSLTLIATANQGSEATYESGFVIDKFPISRPNLTFSTLTVSNMSPEDSSIYLCSGRSLGGMNTEAFFGQGTRLTVV.

This clone was picked up one time. The chain joins TRBV27 to TRBJ2-7, with 10 positions matching TRBD1. Germline loops: CDR1 MNHEY, CDR2 SMNVEV (reference sequence). Germline trimming cut 5 bases from V and 3 bases from J; bases unmatched to any gene: 7. This CDR3 is 15 amino acids long. The CDR3 loop is CASSHPGQGNYEQYF. The DNA for the CDR3 is TGTGCCAGCAGTCATCCGGGACAGGGGAACTACGAGCAGTACTTC.

This chain connects TRBV5-8 to TRBJ2-7, with 8 bases lining up with TRBD2. The CDR3 is 14 amino acids. The J segment lost 5 bases and the V segment lost 0 bases, leaving 4 bases of the junction unmatched. The V gene's germline CDR1 is SGHTS and CDR2 YDEGEE. The CDR3 region is CASSLAGGPHEQYF. In DNA form, the CDR3 reads TGTGCCAGCAGCTTGGCGGGAGGGCCTCACGAGCAGTACTTC.

This clone was found a few times. The gene calls are TRBV28 and TRBJ1-1; no definite D call. Per germline, CDR1 MDHEN and CDR2 SYDVKM. Trimming shortened V by 5 bases and J by 6 bases, and 10 bases separated the two germline ends. The CDR3 is made up of 12 amino acids. CDR3 residues: CASSGDGPEAFF. The CDR3 DNA sequence: TGTGCCAGCAGTGGGGATGGGCCTGAAGCTTTCTTT.

This clone was seen a few times. A much larger clone sits a single nucleotide away, making a read error possible. The identical CDR3 is also encoded by other nucleotide sequences in the sample. The chain carries TRBV11-2 and TRBJ1-1; no definite D call. Germline-derived CDR1 and CDR2 are SGHAT and FQNNGV. CDR3 length equals 12 residues. V lost 2 bases and J 1 base, leaving 2 bases between the germline ends. The CDR3 sequence is CASSLRNTEAFF. For the CDR3, the DNA is TGTGCCAGCAGCTTACGGAACACTGAAGCTTTCTTT.

The chain links TRBV30 to TRBJ1-1; D is perhaps TRBD1 (6 bases). The CDR3 spans 14 residues. V shed 4 bases and J shed 6 bases, with 18 bases lying between them. Germline-derived CDR1 and CDR2 are GTSNPN and SVGIG (reference sequence). As DNA, the CDR3 is TGTGCCTGGACCACAAGGGGGGGGCTGGCTGAAGCTTTCTTT. The encoded protein is CAWTTRGGLAEAFF. Looking up the rest from reference TRBV30 and TRBJ1-1 gives the full variable domain: SQTIHQWPATLVQPVGSPLSLECTVEGTSNPNLYWYRQAAGRGLQLLFYSVGIGQISSEVPQNLSASRPQDRQFILSSKKLLLSDSGFYLCAWTTRGGLAEAFFGQGTRLTVV.

The chain links TRBV9 to TRBJ2-2, with 7 bases matching TRBD2. CDR3 size: 16 residues. With 4 bases clipped from V and 7 bases from J, the junction kept 13 bases outside the gene matches. Germline V CDR1 and CDR2: SGDLS, YYNGEE. The CDR3: CASSPGWRGTVGELFF. As DNA, the CDR3 is TGTGCCAGCAGCCCCGGTTGGCGGGGGACGGTCGGGGAGCTGTTTTTT.

This clone was recorded only once. The chain joins TRBV5-1 to TRBJ2-2, with 8 bases identical to TRBD2. Unmatched junction bases numbered 11, after V lost 4 bases and J lost 0 bases. The CDR3 consists of 18 residues. Germline V gives CDR1 SGHRS, CDR2 YFSETQ. The CDR3 region has the DNA TGCGCCAGCAGCCCCCTGGGGGCGGGAGGAACGAACACCGGGGAGCTGTTTTTT. Amino acid sequence: CASSPLGAGGTNTGELFF.

This rearrangement joins TRBV18 to TRBJ1-5, with TRBD1 as a possible D gene (6 bases). The CDR3 sequence is 19 residues long. The V and J ends lost 4 bases and 1 base respectively, with 23 bases between them. Germline V CDR1 and CDR2: KGHSH, LQKENI. The CDR3 sequence is CASSLSAILGADSNQPQHF. As DNA, the CDR3 is TGTGCCAGCTCACTATCCGCGATTTTGGGGGCGGACAGCAATCAGCCCCAGCATTTT. Full variable domain (remainder filled in from reference TRBV18 and TRBJ1-5): NAGVMQNPRHLVRRRGQEARLRCSPMKGHSHVYWYRQLPEEGLKFMVYLQKENIIDESGMPKERFSAEFPKEGPSILRIQQVVRGDSAAYFCASSLSAILGADSNQPQHFGDGTRLSIL.

The gene calls are TRBV5-5 and TRBJ2-7; D is perhaps TRBD1 (5 bases). Germline V gene data show CDR1 as SGHKS and CDR2 as YYEKEE (reference sequence). V was clipped by 0 bases and J by 2 bases, with 12 bases between them. The CDR3 runs to 15 residues. In DNA form, the CDR3 reads TGTGCCAGCAGCTTGGACACCAAGGGGACCTACGAGCAGTACTTC. Translating it yields CASSLDTKGTYEQYF.

The chain carries TRBV2 and TRBJ2-7; the D gene is possibly TRBD1 (5 bases). Trimming shortened V by 2 bases and J by 4 bases, and 15 bases separated the two germline ends. The CDR3 spans 15 residues. Germline V CDR1 and CDR2: SNHLY, FYNNEI. CDR3 DNA: TGTGCCAGCAGTGAATCAACAGGATTCCCTTACGAGCAGTACTTC. Its protein product is CASSESTGFPYEQYF.

The chain has TRBV27 and TRBJ2-7; tentatively, D is TRBD1 (5 bases). CDR3 size: 13 residues. Looked up from germline, CDR1 is MNHEY and CDR2 is SMNVEV (reference sequence). Trimming took 5 bases from V and 5 from J, leaving 13 bases between them. CDR3 DNA: TGTGCCAGCAGTCATCAGGGTTACCACGAGCAGTACTTC. It encodes CASSHQGYHEQYF.

The chain joins TRBV15 to TRBJ2-1; D might be TRBD2 (6 bases). The germline V and J ends were trimmed by 8 bases and 7 bases, with 15 bases remaining between them. CDR3 size: 13 residues. The germline V gene encodes CDR1 LNHNV and CDR2 YYDKDF (reference sequence). The CDR3: CATGVAVGNEQFF. The CDR3 DNA reads as TGTGCCACCGGGGTAGCGGTTGGAAATGAGCAGTTCTTC.

The chain has TRBV7-9 and TRBJ1-2; 8 bases map to TRBD1. Germline V CDR1 and CDR2: SEHNR, FQNEAQ (reference sequence). The CDR3 extends over 15 amino acids. Trimming at V came to 1 base and at J to 2 bases, leaving 3 bases not matched to a gene. The CDR3 DNA sequence: TGTGCCAGCAGCTTAGGGACAGGGAGGAACTATGGCTACACCTTC. It yields the protein CASSLGTGRNYGYTF.

The J gene is TRBJ2-7, the V gene TRBV4-1; D is possibly TRBD2 (5 bases). V shed 0 bases and J shed 2 bases, with 14 bases lying between them. CDR1 is MGHRA, CDR2 YSYEKL, per germline. The CDR3 is made up of 16 amino acids. The CDR3 is CASSQEWLAETYEQYF. Written as DNA, the CDR3 is TGCGCCAGCAGCCAAGAGTGGCTAGCAGAGACCTACGAGCAGTACTTC.

This chain links TRBV7-9 with TRBJ1-1; TRBD1 might be the D (5 bases). Germline lookup yields CDR1 SEHNR and CDR2 FQNEAQ (reference sequence). The CDR3 is 14 amino acids. The V gene lost 1 base and the J gene lost 11 bases, with 17 bases spanning the gap. CDR3 nucleotide sequence: TGTGCCAGCAGCTTAGGTAGTTTGGGGCCGCTGGCTTTCTTT. It is translated as CASSLGSLGPLAFF.

The chain employs TRBV5-1 and TRBJ2-1; D ambiguous. V was shortened by 1 base and J by 0 bases, with 8 bases between the two germline ends. Looked up from germline, CDR1 is SGHRS and CDR2 is YFSETQ. The CDR3 runs 15 residues. The DNA for the CDR3 is TGCGCCAGCAGCTTGCCGACTCCCTCCTACAATGAGCAGTTCTTC. It translates to CASSLPTPSYNEQFF.

The rearrangement links TRBV4-3 to TRBJ1-1; D is perhaps TRBD1 (6 bases). This CDR3 region has 14 residues. Trimming cost V 3 bases and J 4 bases, with 12 bases left between them. Germline V CDR1 and CDR2: LGHNA, YSLEER. Here the CDR3 reads CASSHRGGPTEAFF. The CDR3 nucleotides are TGCGCCAGCAGCCACCGTGGGGGCCCCACTGAAGCTTTCTTT.

The V and J genes are TRBV27 and TRBJ2-5, with 9 bases fitting TRBD1. There are 15 residues in the CDR3. V gave up 7 bases and J gave up 2 bases; unmatched junction bases: 8. Germline CDR1 reads MNHEY; CDR2 reads SMNVEV (reference sequence). CDR3 coding DNA: TGTGCCAGCAACCGCCTTGACAGGGGGCAAGAGACCCAGTACTTC. This gives the protein CASNRLDRGQETQYF.

With regard to this clone: Other DNA sequences of this sample code for an identical CDR3. This sequence joins TRBV9 and TRBJ2-7; 8 bases match TRBD2. V trimming: 5 bases; J trimming: 4 bases; junction bases outside the gene matches: 5. CDR1 SGDLS and CDR2 YYNGEE come from the germline V gene. This CDR3 contains 13 residues. The CDR3 spells CASSPASGYEQYF. The CDR3 nucleotides read TGTGCCAGCAGTCCGGCTAGCGGGTACGAGCAGTACTTC.

V is TRBV10-2 and J is TRBJ2-1; tentatively, D is TRBD1 (6 bases). V lost 0 bases and J lost 7, with 19 bases in between. CDR1 is WSHSY and CDR2 is SAAADI in the germline V gene. The length of the CDR3 is 17 residues. DNA for the CDR3: TGCGCCAGCAGTGAGTCGAGAGCCGGGACATCCTCAAATGAGCAGTTCTTC. It specifies CASSESRAGTSSNEQFF.

This chain joins TRBV9 and TRBJ2-3; no definite D call. The CDR3 consists of 16 residues. V was cut by 0 bases and J by 7 bases, with 18 bases left in between. The germline V gene encodes CDR1 SGDLS and CDR2 YYNGEE. Here the CDR3 DNA reads TGTGCCAGCAGCGTAGAGGGCGCCACCGCGATGTATACGCAGTATTTT. Its translation is CASSVEGATAMYTQYF.